The rows below give T cell receptor beta chains drawn from one sample of a study of lymphopenia after photon versus proton radiotherapy. Sequenced by immunoSEQ multiplex PCR; TCRdb stores in-frame clones only, minus some. The sample records about 26,000 clones, 85% to 90% being singletons. The material sequenced was peripheral blood, taken from a patient treated with photon-based radiotherapy. Every receptor here comes from a man aged 25 to 40 with gastric cancer. Both conserved end residues are part of each CDR3.

v_gene	j_gene	CDR3aa
TRBV7-2	TRBJ2-2	CASSLGQGGELFF
TRBV7-8	TRBJ2-2	CASSRGELTGELFF
TRBV13	TRBJ2-7	CASSSTHEQYF
TRBV19	TRBJ2-1	CASKLAGGQYNEQFF
TRBV6-5	TRBJ2-7	CATAITGQLSYEQYF
TRBV28	TRBJ2-7	CATKFNRVHYEQYF
TRBV6-5	TRBJ2-1	CASSYGPSGADNEQFF
TRBV6-5	TRBJ2-1	CASSPDSFRQFF
TRBV5-1	TRBJ2-2	CASSFGTSGMNTGELFF
TRBV2	TRBJ1-1	CASSEAQDAAGGAFF
TRBV18	TRBJ1-3	CASDGKSSGNTIYF
TRBV28	TRBJ1-5	CASSLTDHQPQHF